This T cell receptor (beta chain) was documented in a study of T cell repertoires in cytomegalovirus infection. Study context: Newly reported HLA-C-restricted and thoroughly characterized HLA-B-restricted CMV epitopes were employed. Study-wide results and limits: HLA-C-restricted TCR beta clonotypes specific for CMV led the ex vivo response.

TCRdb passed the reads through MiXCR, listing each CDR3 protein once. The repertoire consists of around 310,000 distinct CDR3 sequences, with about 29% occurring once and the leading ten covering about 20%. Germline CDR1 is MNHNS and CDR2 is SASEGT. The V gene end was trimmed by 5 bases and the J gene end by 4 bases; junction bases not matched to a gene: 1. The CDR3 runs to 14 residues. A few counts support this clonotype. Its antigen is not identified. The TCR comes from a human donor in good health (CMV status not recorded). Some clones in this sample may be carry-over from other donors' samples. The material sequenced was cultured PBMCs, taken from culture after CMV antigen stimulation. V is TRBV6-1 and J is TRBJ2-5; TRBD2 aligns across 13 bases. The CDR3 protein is CASSWTSGRETQYF. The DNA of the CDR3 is TGTGCCAGCAGTTGGACTAGCGGGAGAGAGACCCAGTACTTC.